These 17 T cell receptor beta chains came from one sample sequenced in a study of graft-versus-host responses after intestinal transplantation. Using immunoSEQ multiplex PCR, the repertoire was profiled, and TCRdb retains in-frame clones only, with some absent. This table has tens of thousands of clones, around 93% appearing once. The sequences come from PBMCs, collected 98 days after intestinal transplantation. The receptors were gathered from a human patient who received an intestinal transplant, so some T cells may come from the graft donor.

This chain links TRBV5-6 with TRBJ2-4; possible D gene TRBD2, 6 bases. Germline values: CDR1 SGHDT, CDR2 YYEEEE. The CDR3 is 12 amino acids. Trimming pared 5 bases from V and 3 bases from J, leaving 6 bases between. The CDR3 coding sequence is TGTGCCAGCAGGGGAGGCAAAAACATTCAGTACTTC. Its translation is CASRGGKNIQYF. The whole variable domain, remainder taken from reference TRBV5-6 and TRBJ2-4, is DAGVTQSPTHLIKTRGQQVTLRCSPKSGHDTVSWYQQALGQGPQFIFQYYEEEERQRGNFPDRFSGHQFPNYSSELNVNALLLGDSALYLCASRGGKNIQYFGAGTRLSVL.

The V and J genes are TRBV6-5 and TRBJ2-3; a weak D match, TRBD2 (6 bases). The germline CDR1 and CDR2 sequences are MNHEY and SVGAGI. The CDR3 is 15 amino acids. Trimming removed 5 bases at V and 4 bases at J, with 16 bases between. The CDR3 loop is CASSASTSEADTQYF. The CDR3 DNA is TGTGCCAGCAGTGCCTCGACTAGTGAGGCAGATACGCAGTATTTT.

The rearrangement links TRBV6-5 to TRBJ1-2; 7 nucleotides agree with TRBD1. V was clipped by 7 bases and J by 8 bases; unmatched bases: 16. This CDR3 contains 15 residues. Germline V gene sequence: CDR1 MNHEY, CDR2 SVGAGI. The DNA for the CDR3 is TGTGCCAGCACCGACAACAGGGGAGGACTATTCGGCTACACCTTC. Amino acids: CASTDNRGGLFGYTF.

The CDR3 bases are TGTGCCAGCAGCAAACAGGGAGAGAACACTGAAGCTTTCTTT. Translation gives CASSKQGENTEAFF. The genes are TRBV9 and TRBJ1-1; D possibly corresponds to TRBD1 (6 bases). The CDR3 is made up of 14 amino acids. Germline V gene data show CDR1 as SGDLS and CDR2 as YYNGEE. V was shortened by 4 bases and J by 1 base, with 11 bases between the two germline ends.

The chain recombines TRBV9 with TRBJ1-1; D is perhaps TRBD1 (5 bases). CDR1 is SGDLS, CDR2 YYNGEE, per germline. This CDR3 has 13 residues. The V gene lost 4 bases and the J gene lost 0 bases, with 7 bases spanning the gap. CDR3 amino acids: CASSRDLNTEAFF. In nucleotides, the CDR3 is TGTGCCAGCAGCAGGGACCTGAACACTGAAGCTTTCTTT.

This clone has just one count. The genes are TRBV4-2 and TRBJ1-6; no reliable D call. Deletions cut 4 bases from V and 7 bases from J, with 8 bases between. The germline V gene has CDR1 LGHNA and CDR2 YNFKEQ. The CDR3 loop spans 13 amino acids. The CDR3 here is CASSPDGNSPLHF. CDR3 sequence (DNA): TGTGCCAGCAGCCCAGACGGAAATTCACCCCTCCACTTT.

Turning to this clone: The junction departs from the called germline gene at one end, perhaps through a read error. The chain recombines TRBV9 with TRBJ2-5, with D possibly being TRBD1 (7 bases). Germline V gives CDR1 SGDLS, CDR2 YYNGEE. The CDR3 extends over 16 amino acids. In DNA, the CDR3 is TGTGCCCGCAGCGTTAGGGGGGTTAGGGGGCCCGAGACCCAGTACTTC. This codes for CARSVRGVRGPETQYF.

This CDR3 is CASGGILEETQYF. As DNA, the CDR3 is TGTGCCAGCGGAGGGATTTTGGAGGAGACCCAGTACTTC. The chain is built from TRBV27 and TRBJ2-5; a weak D match, TRBD2 (6 bases). The CDR3 runs 13 residues. Trimming removed 8 bases at V and 5 bases at J, with 15 bases between. The germline gives CDR1 MNHEY, CDR2 SMNVEV (reference sequence).

The J gene is TRBJ2-6, the V gene TRBV9; D gene unclear. The ends were cut back, 3 bases at V and 0 bases at J, with 1 base in the middle. The V gene's germline CDR1 is SGDLS and CDR2 YYNGEE. This CDR3 is 13 amino acids long. In DNA form, the CDR3 reads TGTGCCAGCAGCGGCTCTGGGGCCAACGTCCTGACTTTC. Translating gives CASSGSGANVLTF.

The chain joins TRBV12-2 to TRBJ2-7; the DNA was not compared with TRBD1, the D call given in the table. TRBV12-2 is termed a pseudogene. The CDR3 spans 14 residues. CDR3 region: CASRLQGRSIEQYF. Here the CDR3 DNA reads TGTGCAAGTCGCTTGCAGGGAAGAAGCATCGAGCAGTACTTC.

This clone was seen once. The rearrangement joins TRBV27 to TRBJ1-4; D perhaps matches TRBD1 (6 bases). The V gene lost 3 bases and the J gene lost 6 bases, with 11 bases spanning the gap. Per germline, CDR1 MNHEY and CDR2 SMNVEV (reference sequence). The CDR3 extends over 14 amino acids. The CDR3 coding sequence is TGTGCCAGCAGTTTGGGCAGGGGAGATGAAAAACTGTTTTTT. This gives the protein CASSLGRGDEKLFF.

The chain joins TRBV18 to TRBJ2-7, with 9 bases identical to TRBD2. Per the germline V gene, CDR1 is KGHSH and CDR2 is LQKENI. J was trimmed by 4 bases and V by 4 bases; bases with no gene match: 8. The CDR3 has 15 residues. The CDR3 DNA sequence: TGTGCCAGCTCACGAGCGGGAGGCCTGATTTACGAGCAGTACTTC. This sequence encodes CASSRAGGLIYEQYF.

The chain employs TRBV7-6 and TRBJ1-1; D gene ambiguous. The CDR3 consists of 13 residues. CDR1 is SGHVS and CDR2 is FNYEAQ in the germline V gene. Trimming pared 2 bases from V and 3 bases from J, leaving 7 bases between. CDR3 sequence: CASSLREYTEAFF. In DNA, the CDR3 is TGTGCCAGCAGCTTAAGGGAATACACTGAAGCTTTCTTT. The entire variable domain, with the rest obtained from reference TRBV7-6 and TRBJ1-1, is as follows: GAGVSQSPRYKVTKRGQDVALRCDPISGHVSLYWYRQALGQGPEFLTYFNYEAQQDKSGLPNDRFSAERPEGSISTLTIQRTEQRDSAMYRCASSLREYTEAFFGQGTRLTVV.

V and J are TRBV18 and TRBJ2-1; no definite D call. V was shortened by 2 bases and J by 4 bases, with 9 bases between the two germline ends. Germline V gene sequence: CDR1 KGHSH, CDR2 LQKENI. The CDR3 covers 14 residues. Here the CDR3 DNA reads TGTGCCAGCTCACCATCCGAGGTGTACAATGAGCAGTTCTTC. This codes for CASSPSEVYNEQFF.

The V and J genes are TRBV5-4 and TRBJ2-3; D possibly uses TRBD1 or TRBD2 (6 bases each). The CDR3 covers 15 residues. V shed 0 bases and J shed 4 bases, with 12 bases lying between them. Germline CDR1 is SGHNT and CDR2 is YYREEE (reference sequence). The CDR3 loop reads CASSLGLEGADTQYF. The CDR3 DNA follows: TGTGCCAGCAGCTTGGGTTTGGAGGGGGCAGATACGCAGTATTTT.

The chain carries TRBV7-3 and TRBJ2-7, with TRBD2 matching 7 bases. The CDR3 has 12 amino acids. Germline trimming cut 4 bases from V and 10 bases from J; bases unmatched to any gene: 7. Germline CDR1 reads SGHTA; CDR2 reads FQGTGA. The CDR3 region has the DNA TGTGCCAGCAGCTCGAACCGGGACTACCAGTACTTC. Translated, it gives CASSSNRDYQYF.

The chain carries TRBV27 and TRBJ2-1; perhaps TRBD1 as D (6 bases). V shed 4 bases and J shed 12 bases, with 16 bases lying between them. The germline gives CDR1 MNHEY, CDR2 SMNVEV (reference sequence). This CDR3 has 13 residues. This chain's CDR3 is CASSSTGIGGQFF. DNA for the CDR3: TGTGCCAGCAGTTCCACAGGGATTGGGGGGCAGTTCTTC.